A single sample gave rise to the 6 T cell receptor beta chains below, sequenced in a study of radiation and T cells in renal cell carcinoma. The time point denotes: baseline pretreatment blood. Treatment in this sample: 15 Gy SBRT to primary tumor, nephrectomy 4 weeks later. Assay: immunoSEQ multiplex PCR; the TCRdb copy retains only in-frame clones and omits some. This repertoire shows 150,000 or so clones, 88% found once; its top ten account for 4.1%. This sample comprised blood, obtained from a patient whose treatment included radiotherapy and nephrectomy. These receptors were obtained from a woman between 65 and 79 years old with renal cell carcinoma.

The chain joins TRBV11-2 to TRBJ1-6, with no clear D. This CDR3 region has 12 residues. V was trimmed by 2 bases and J by 10 bases, leaving 6 bases between them. CDR1 and CDR2 (germline): SGHAT, FQNNGV. DNA for the CDR3: TGTGCCAGCAGCTTATACGAATCACCCCTCCACTTT. Amino acids: CASSLYESPLHF.

This clone has a single count. The chain links TRBV10-3 to TRBJ2-2; TRBD1 matches 11 bases. The trim removed 6 bases at V and 6 bases at J, leaving 6 bases unmatched. The CDR3 totals 15 residues. CDR1 is ENHRY and CDR2 is SYGVKD in the germline V gene. CDR3 nucleotides: TGTGCCATCAGCGGACAGGGGGCAGGATCCGGGGAGCTGTTTTTT. Its translation is CAISGQGAGSGELFF.

On this clone itself: Distinct nucleotide sequences in the sample also encode this CDR3. The chain links TRBV5-1 to TRBJ2-7, with unresolved D. Germline-derived CDR1 and CDR2 are SGHRS and YFSETQ. Trimming removed 2 bases from V and 0 bases from J, with 0 bases in between. This CDR3 has 11 amino acids. CDR3 region: CASSFSYEQYF. DNA for the CDR3: TGCGCCAGCAGCTTCTCCTACGAGCAGTACTTC.

J is TRBJ1-2 and V is TRBV19, with TRBD1 as a possible D gene (6 bases). Trimming took 3 bases from V and 3 from J, leaving 17 bases between them. The CDR3 totals 16 residues. CDR1 and CDR2 (germline): LNHDA, SQIVND (reference sequence). The CDR3 here is CASSIYSGRQDYGYTF. CDR3 in DNA: TGTGCCAGTAGTATTTACTCGGGGCGACAGGACTATGGCTACACCTTC.

Only one count was recorded for this clone. The chain uses TRBV7-9 and TRBJ1-2; unclear D gene. Per the germline V gene, CDR1 is SEHNR and CDR2 is FQNEAQ (reference sequence). This CDR3 is 13 amino acids long. The V end lost 5 bases, the J end lost 6 bases, and 13 bases lay between the germline ends. CDR3 in DNA: TGTGCCAGCAGCCCTAGCGCTACTCATGGCTACACCTTC. Amino acid sequence: CASSPSATHGYTF.

This clone was picked up one time. V usage is TRBV19 and J usage is TRBJ2-3; TRBD2 matches 13 bases. CDR3 length: 17 amino acids. V was clipped by 2 bases and J by 4 bases; unmatched bases: 6. CDR1 is LNHDA, CDR2 SQIVND, per germline (reference sequence). CDR3 in DNA: TGTGCCAGTAGTATACGTTTGGGACTAGCGGGGTCAGATACGCAGTATTTT. Amino acid sequence: CASSIRLGLAGSDTQYF.